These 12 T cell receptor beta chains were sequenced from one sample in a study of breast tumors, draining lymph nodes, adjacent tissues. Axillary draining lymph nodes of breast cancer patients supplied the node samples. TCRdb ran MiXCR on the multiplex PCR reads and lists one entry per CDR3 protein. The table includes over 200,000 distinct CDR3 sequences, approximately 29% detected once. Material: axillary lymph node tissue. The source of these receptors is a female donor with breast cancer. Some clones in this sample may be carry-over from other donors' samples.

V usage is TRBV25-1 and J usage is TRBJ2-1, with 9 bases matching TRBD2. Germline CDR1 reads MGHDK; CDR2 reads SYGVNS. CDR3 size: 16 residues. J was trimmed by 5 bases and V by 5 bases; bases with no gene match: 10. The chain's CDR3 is CASSPAGASGNNEQFF. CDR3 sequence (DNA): TGTGCCAGCAGTCCCGCAGGAGCTAGCGGGAACAATGAGCAGTTCTTC.

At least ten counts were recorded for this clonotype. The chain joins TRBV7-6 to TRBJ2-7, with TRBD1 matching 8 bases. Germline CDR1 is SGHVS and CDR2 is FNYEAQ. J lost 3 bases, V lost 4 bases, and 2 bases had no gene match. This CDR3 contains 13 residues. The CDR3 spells CASSSGTGYEQYF. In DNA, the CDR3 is TGTGCCAGCAGCTCCGGGACAGGCTACGAGCAGTACTTC.

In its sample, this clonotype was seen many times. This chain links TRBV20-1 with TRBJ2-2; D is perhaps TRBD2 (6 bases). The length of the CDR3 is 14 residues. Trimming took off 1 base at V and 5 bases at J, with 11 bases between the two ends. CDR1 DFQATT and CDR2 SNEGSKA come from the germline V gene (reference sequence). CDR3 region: CSARAGDLTGELFF. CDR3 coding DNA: TGCAGTGCTAGAGCGGGAGATCTGACCGGGGAGCTGTTTTTT.

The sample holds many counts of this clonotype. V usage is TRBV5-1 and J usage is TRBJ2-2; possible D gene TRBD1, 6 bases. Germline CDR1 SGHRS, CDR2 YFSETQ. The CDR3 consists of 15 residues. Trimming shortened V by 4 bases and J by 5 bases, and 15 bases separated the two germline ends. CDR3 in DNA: TGCGCCAGCAGCCCTAAGACAGGCGGGACCGGGGAGCTGTTTTTT. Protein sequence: CASSPKTGGTGELFF.

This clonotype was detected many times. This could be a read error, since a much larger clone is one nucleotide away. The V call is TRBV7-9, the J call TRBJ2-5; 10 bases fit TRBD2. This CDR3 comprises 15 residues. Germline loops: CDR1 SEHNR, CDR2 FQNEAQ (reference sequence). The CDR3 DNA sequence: TGTGCCAGCACCCTCCTAGCGGGAGTAGTGGAGACCCAGCACTTC. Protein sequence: CASTLLAGVVETQHF.

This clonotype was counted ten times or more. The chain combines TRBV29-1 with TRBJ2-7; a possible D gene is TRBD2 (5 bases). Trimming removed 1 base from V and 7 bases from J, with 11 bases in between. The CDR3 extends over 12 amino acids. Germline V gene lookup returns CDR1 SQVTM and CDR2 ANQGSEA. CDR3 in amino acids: CSVEVGVEEQYF. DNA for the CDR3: TGCAGCGTTGAAGTGGGAGTAGAGGAGCAGTACTTC.

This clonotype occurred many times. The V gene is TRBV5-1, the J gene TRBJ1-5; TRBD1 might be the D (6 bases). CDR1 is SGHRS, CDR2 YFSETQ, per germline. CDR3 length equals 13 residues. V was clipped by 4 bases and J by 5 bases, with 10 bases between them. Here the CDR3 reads CASSAQGDQPQHF. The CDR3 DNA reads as TGCGCCAGCAGCGCACAGGGTGATCAGCCCCAGCATTTT.

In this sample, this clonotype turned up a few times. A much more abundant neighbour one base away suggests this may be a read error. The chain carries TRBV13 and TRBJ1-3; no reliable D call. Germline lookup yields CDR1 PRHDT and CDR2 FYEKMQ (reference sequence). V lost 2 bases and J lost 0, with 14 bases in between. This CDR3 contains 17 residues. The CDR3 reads CASSLPPHWFSGNTIYF. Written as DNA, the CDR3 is TGTGCCAGCAGCTTACCTCCACATTGGTTCTCTGGAAACACCATATATTTT. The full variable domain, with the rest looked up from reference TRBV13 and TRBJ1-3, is AAGVIQSPRHLIKEKRETATLKCYPIPRHDTVYWYQQGPGQDPQFLISFYEKMQSDKGSIPDRFSAQQFSDYHSELNMSSLELGDSALYFCASSLPPHWFSGNTIYFGEGSWLTVV.

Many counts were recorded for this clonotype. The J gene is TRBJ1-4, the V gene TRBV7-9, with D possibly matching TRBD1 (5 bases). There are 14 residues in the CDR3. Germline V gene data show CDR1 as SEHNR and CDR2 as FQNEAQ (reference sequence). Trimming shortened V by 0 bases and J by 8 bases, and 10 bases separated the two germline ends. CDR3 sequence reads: CASSLAQGGEKLFF. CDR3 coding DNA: TGTGCCAGCAGCTTAGCCCAGGGAGGGGAAAAACTGTTTTTT.

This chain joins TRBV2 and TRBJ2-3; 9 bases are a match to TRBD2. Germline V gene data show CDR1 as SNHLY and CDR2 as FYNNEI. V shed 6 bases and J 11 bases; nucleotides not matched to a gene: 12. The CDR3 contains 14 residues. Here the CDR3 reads CASRTWGTSHEQYF. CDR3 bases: TGTGCCAGCAGAACCTGGGGGACTAGCCATGAGCAGTATTTT.

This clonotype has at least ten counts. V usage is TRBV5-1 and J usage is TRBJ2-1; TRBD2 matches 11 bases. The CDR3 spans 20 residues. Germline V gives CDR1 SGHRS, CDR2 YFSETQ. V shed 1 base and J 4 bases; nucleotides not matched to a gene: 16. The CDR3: CASSLFRTGRTSGRYNEQFF. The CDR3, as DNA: TGCGCCAGCAGCTTGTTCAGGACAGGGCGGACTAGCGGGCGATACAATGAGCAGTTCTTC.

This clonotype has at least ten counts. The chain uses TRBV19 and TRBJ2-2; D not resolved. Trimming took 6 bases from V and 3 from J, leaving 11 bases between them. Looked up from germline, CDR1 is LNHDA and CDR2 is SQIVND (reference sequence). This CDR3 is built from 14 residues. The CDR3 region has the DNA TGTGCCAGTAGCCGGATCTCCGACACCGGGGAGCTGTTTTTT. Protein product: CASSRISDTGELFF. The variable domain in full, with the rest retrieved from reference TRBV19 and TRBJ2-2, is DGGITQSPKYLFRKEGQNVTLSCEQNLNHDAMYWYRQDPGQGLRLIYYSQIVNDFQKGDIAEGYSVSREKKESFPLTVTSAQKNPTAFYLCASSRISDTGELFFGEGSRLTVL.